These T cell receptor beta chains were read from a single sample in a study of vaccination and CD4 T cells after COVID-19. MiXCR was run by TCRdb on the PCR reads, yielding one entry per CDR3 protein. Among about 14,000 distinct CDR3 sequences listed, around 38% were seen once. These TCRs' antigens remain unknown. Sequencing was performed on CD4+ T cells from blood, cultured in vitro. The receptors come from a human donor who had recovered from COVID-19. The CDR3 runs from the conserved cysteine through the conserved F or W. The D gene is left open where the match is weak. Size is omitted from some rows. Given values are once, few, many or a class for expanded clones.

v_call	d_call	clone_size	j_call	cdr3_nt	cdr3_aa
TRBV18	NA	NA	TRBJ2-5	TGTGCCAGCTCGCTAGCCGGTAACCAAGAGACCCAGTACTTC	CASSLAGNQETQYF
TRBV20-1	TRBD1	NA	TRBJ2-3	TGCAGTGCGGATCGGACAGGGGGCACAGATACGCAGTATTTT	CSADRTGGTDTQYF
TRBV24-1	NA	NA	TRBJ2-5	TGTGCCACCAGTGATTCGAGCGGGTTGGAGACCCAGTACTTC	CATSDSSGLETQYF
TRBV6-1	TRBD1	NA	TRBJ2-3	TGTGCCAGCATCACGGACAGGGTAGCAGATACGCAGTATTTT	CASITDRVADTQYF
TRBV7-6	TRBD2	NA	TRBJ2-1	TGTGCCAGCAGGCAGCTAGCGGGCTCCTACAATGAGCAGTTCTTC	CASRQLAGSYNEQFF
TRBV10-3	TRBD2	NA	TRBJ2-1	TGTGCCATCAGTAAAACTAGCGGAGCCTACAATGAGCAGTTCTTC	CAISKTSGAYNEQFF
TRBV6-1	NA	NA	TRBJ2-7	TGTGCCAGCAGTGACCTAGGGCGGGGCGGGTACGAGCAGTACTTC	CASSDLGRGGYEQYF
TRBV7-7	NA	NA	TRBJ2-3	TGTGCCAGCAGCTCCAATCTAAGGGATACGCAGTATTTT	CASSSNLRDTQYF
TRBV6-2/TRBV6-3	TRBD1	few	TRBJ1-6	TGTGCCAGCAGCCGCGGACAGGACCGATCACCCCTCCACTTT	CASSRGQDRSPLHF
TRBV28	NA	few	TRBJ1-5	TGTGCCAGCAGTTCGACAGGCGTCAATCAGCCCCAGCATTTT	CASSSTGVNQPQHF
TRBV7-9	NA	NA	TRBJ2-7	TGTGCCAGCAGCCCTGCCGTCGGTTCCTACGAGCAGTACTTC	CASSPAVGSYEQYF
TRBV1	NA	NA	TRBJ2-3	TGCACCAGCAGCCAACAGACCGAAGGGGATACGCAGTATTTT	CTSSQQTEGDTQYF
TRBV19	NA	NA	TRBJ2-7	TGTGCCAGTAGTAACCGGGACGGGGCCTACGAGCAGTACTTC	CASSNRDGAYEQYF
TRBV20-1	TRBD2	NA	TRBJ2-7	TGCAGTGCTGGGGAACTAGCGCGTTCCTACGAGCAGTACTTC	CSAGELARSYEQYF
TRBV20-1	NA	NA	TRBJ2-7	TGCAGTGCTAGGGGGCAGGGGACCCACGAGCAGTACTTC	CSARGQGTHEQYF
TRBV20-1	NA	few	TRBJ2-3	TGCAGTGCTAGAGGAGACACAGATACGCAGTATTTT	CSARGDTDTQYF
TRBV18	NA	NA	TRBJ2-7	TGTGCCAGCTCACCAGATACGCGGGCTGGCTACGAGCAGTACTTC	CASSPDTRAGYEQYF
TRBV11-2	NA	NA	TRBJ1-6	TGTGCCAGCAGGAACAACTCAGCCCTCTCGCCCCTCCACTTT	CASRNNSALSPLHF
TRBV19	NA	few	TRBJ1-5	TGTGCCAGTAGTACCCAGGTAAATCAGCCCCAGCATTTT	CASSTQVNQPQHF
TRBV6-1	TRBD2	NA	TRBJ2-1	TGTGCCAGCAAGGTGGGACTAGCGGGGAGCAATGAGCAGTTCTTC	CASKVGLAGSNEQFF
TRBV15	TRBD1	few	TRBJ2-6	TGTGCCACCAGGAAACAGGGGGCGCAAGGGGCCAACGTCCTGACTTTC	CATRKQGAQGANVLTF
TRBV28	NA	few	TRBJ1-5	TGTGCCAGCAGTTTGCGGGGTAGCAATCAGCCCCAGCATTTT	CASSLRGSNQPQHF
TRBV9	NA	NA	TRBJ1-6	TGTGCCAGCAGCCCCAGAGAAGGACGAAATCTGGGTTCCTATAATTCACCCCTCCACTTT	CASSPREGRNLGSYNSPLHF
TRBV19	NA	NA	TRBJ2-5	TGTGCCAGTACCCCCACCCCGACAGACAGAGAGACCCAGTACTTC	CASTPTPTDRETQYF
TRBV20-1	TRBD2	NA	TRBJ2-3	TGCAGTGCCCTAAGACTAGCGGGAGTGACAGATACGCAGTATTTT	CSALRLAGVTDTQYF
TRBV5-4	NA	NA	TRBJ2-1	TGTGCCAGCAGCTTGAAGGGATCGGAGCAGTTCTTC	CASSLKGSEQFF
TRBV20-1	NA	few	TRBJ1-1	TGCAGTGCTAGCGAGAACACTGAAGCTTTCTTT	CSASENTEAFF
TRBV7-7	TRBD1	few	TRBJ2-2	TGTGCTACAGACAGGGGGGACACCGGGGAGCTGTTTTTT	CATDRGDTGELFF
TRBV6-1	NA	NA	TRBJ2-2	TGTGCCAGCAGAAAAACGAGGAGGCCCGGGGAGCTGTTTTTT	CASRKTRRPGELFF
TRBV6-5	NA	NA	TRBJ1-3	TGTGCCAGCAGTTACTCGAAGGTCTCTGGAAACACCATATATTTT	CASSYSKVSGNTIYF
TRBV6-1	NA	NA	TRBJ1-1	TGTGCCAGCAGTGCCCCCGGACAGACGAACACTGAAGCTTTCTTT	CASSAPGQTNTEAFF